These 15 T cell receptor beta chains were all obtained from the same sample, sequenced in a study of Graves' ophthalmopathy and Graves' hyperthyroidism. Amplified material comprised TCR beta CDR3 regions derived from RNA transcripts. The authors performed first-round RT-PCR with HTBI primers and then a second-round multiplex PCR. TCRdb reprocessed the multiplex PCR reads with MiXCR, giving one entry per CDR3 protein. The sample carries over 200,000 distinct CDR3 sequences, 25% to 30% recorded once. The sample taken for sequencing was peripheral blood. These receptors originate from a man aged 45-60 years with Graves' ophthalmopathy.

The chain employs TRBV7-3 and TRBJ2-7, with 7 bases fitting TRBD2. Germline V gene lookup returns CDR1 SGHTA and CDR2 FQGTGA. This CDR3 has 14 amino acids. V was clipped by 6 bases and J by 3 bases; unmatched bases: 8. In nucleotides, the CDR3 is TGTGCCAGCAGGAATCTAGCGGCCGGCTACGAGCAGTACTTC. The encoded protein is CASRNLAAGYEQYF. Drawing the rest from reference TRBV7-3 and TRBJ2-7, the complete variable domain is GAGVSQTPSNKVTEKGKYVELRCDPISGHTALYWYRQSLGQGPEFLIYFQGTGAADDSGLPNDRFFAVRPEGSVSTLKIQRTERGDSAVYLCASRNLAAGYEQYFGPGTRLTVT.

This clonotype was recorded at least ten times. This chain joins TRBV9 and TRBJ2-7, with 14 bases fitting TRBD2. Per the germline V gene, CDR1 is SGDLS and CDR2 is YYNGEE. Losses at the gene ends were 1 base for V and 6 bases for J; bases not matched to a gene: 3. The CDR3 covers 15 residues. CDR3: CASSVTGTSGSEQYF. CDR3 nucleotides: TGTGCCAGCAGCGTAACGGGGACTAGCGGGAGCGAGCAGTACTTC.

This clonotype was observed at least ten times. The rearrangement uses TRBV6-5 and TRBJ2-5; TRBD2 matches 13 bases. V trimming: 5 bases; J trimming: 5 bases; junction bases outside the gene matches: 5. Looked up from germline, CDR1 is MNHEY and CDR2 is SVGAGI. This CDR3 contains 15 residues. CDR3 region: CASSQTSGRLETQYF. CDR3 DNA sequence: TGTGCCAGCAGTCAGACTAGCGGGAGGCTGGAGACCCAGTACTTC.

This chain links TRBV28 with TRBJ2-7; D not resolved. Germline V gene lookup returns CDR1 MDHEN and CDR2 SYDVKM. Trimming cost V 6 bases and J 1 base, with 7 bases left between them. This CDR3 is 12 amino acids long. The CDR3 spells CASSSHSYEQYF. CDR3 DNA sequence: TGTGCCAGCAGCTCTCATTCCTACGAGCAGTACTTC.

This clonotype has at least ten counts. The J gene is TRBJ2-3, the V gene TRBV12-5; possibly TRBD1 for D (5 bases). Trimming cost V 6 bases and J 3 bases, with 13 bases left between them. Germline V gene sequence: CDR1 LGHNT, CDR2 FRNRAP. The CDR3 runs 14 residues. CDR3 sequence: CASGSGLGTDTQYF. Written as DNA, the CDR3 is TGTGCTAGTGGCTCAGGGCTAGGTACAGATACGCAGTATTTT.

The gene calls are TRBV20-1 and TRBJ1-2, with TRBD1 as a possible D gene (5 bases). The CDR3 totals 16 residues. The germline V gene has CDR1 DFQATT and CDR2 SNEGSKA (reference sequence). V shed 3 bases and J shed 4 bases, with 21 bases lying between them. The CDR3 DNA follows: TGCAGTGCTAGTGCGGGGGTGCTCCAGCTAGGCTATGGCTACACCTTC. It encodes CSASAGVLQLGYGYTF.

The sample holds many counts of this clonotype. The rearrangement joins TRBV28 to TRBJ2-5; D perhaps matches TRBD2 (7 bases). CDR3 length: 15 amino acids. In germline, CDR1 is MDHEN, CDR2 SYDVKM. V was pared by 7 bases and J by 1 base, with 16 bases between. The CDR3 loop reads CASTRWGGGQETQYF. CDR3 sequence (DNA): TGTGCCAGCACACGTTGGGGGGGCGGCCAAGAGACCCAGTACTTC.

This clonotype has at least ten counts. The rearrangement links TRBV6-1 to TRBJ2-7; TRBD2 matches 8 bases. The CDR3 covers 14 residues. Germline CDR1 MNHNS, CDR2 SASEGT. J gave up 3 bases and V 3 bases, and 4 bases lay outside the gene matches. CDR3 in DNA: TGTGCCAGCAGTGAGCCGGGACTAGTCTACGAGCAGTACTTC. Its protein product is CASSEPGLVYEQYF.

The sample holds many counts of this clonotype. The chain joins TRBV24-1 to TRBJ2-5; D gene uncertain. From germline, CDR1 is KGHDR and CDR2 SFDVKD. V lost 3 bases and J 2 bases, leaving 6 bases between the germline ends. The CDR3 totals 13 residues. The CDR3: CATSDKLQETQYF. The CDR3 DNA is TGTGCCACCAGTGATAAGCTACAAGAGACCCAGTACTTC.

This clonotype was counted ten times or more. The chain couples TRBV6-2 or TRBV6-3 to TRBJ1-1; weak D call: TRBD1 (6 bases). Trimming shortened V by 2 bases and J by 5 bases, and 12 bases separated the two germline ends. The CDR3 runs 14 residues. Germline CDR1 reads MNHEY; CDR2 reads SVGEGT. In DNA, the CDR3 is TGTGCCAGCAGTTACGGGGGCGCGGTGACTGAAGCTTTCTTT. Protein: CASSYGGAVTEAFF.

The J gene is TRBJ1-5, the V gene TRBV6-2 or TRBV6-3; TRBD1 might be the D (6 bases). Trimming removed 7 bases at V and 0 bases at J, with 22 bases between. Per the germline V gene, CDR1 is MNHEY and CDR2 is SVGEGT. The CDR3 is made up of 18 amino acids. The DNA for the CDR3 is TGTGCCAGCACCACACTGCACCGGACAGAGTATAGCAATCAGCCCCAGCATTTT. As protein: CASTTLHRTEYSNQPQHF.

The chain combines TRBV5-1 with TRBJ2-5; D is undetermined. The DNA matches TRBJ2-7 better at its end, which makes the J call doubtful. This CDR3 spans 14 amino acids. The germline V gene has CDR1 SGHRS and CDR2 YFSETQ. The CDR3 protein is CASSLYRVDGEQYF. The CDR3 nucleotides are TGCGCCAGCAGCTTGTATAGGGTTGATGGCGAGCAGTACTTC.

The table lists this clonotype with many counts. This chain connects TRBV24-1 to TRBJ2-2, with 10 bases matching TRBD2. From germline, CDR1 is KGHDR and CDR2 SFDVKD. Germline trimming cut 9 bases from V and 1 base from J; bases unmatched to any gene: 1. This CDR3 contains 14 residues. The CDR3 DNA reads TGTGCCACCCGGACTAGCGGGAACACCGGGGAGCTGTTTTTT. Translated, it gives CATRTSGNTGELFF.

This clonotype was detected many times. The genes are TRBV6-5 and TRBJ2-5, with no clear D. The CDR3 is 14 amino acids. The V gene lost 0 bases and the J gene lost 2 bases, with 7 bases spanning the gap. Germline values: CDR1 MNHEY, CDR2 SVGAGI. The CDR3 bases are TGTGCCAGCAGTTACTCCCGTGGACAAGAGACCCAGTACTTC. Its translation is CASSYSRGQETQYF.

This clonotype has ten or more counts. DNA for the CDR3: TGTGCCAGCAGTGCCGAGCTAGGGCTGCTTAGCAATCAGCCCCAGCATTTT. This gives the protein CASSAELGLLSNQPQHF. The genes are TRBV2 and TRBJ1-5, with no clear D. V was trimmed by 4 bases and J by 0 bases, leaving 16 bases between them. The CDR3 has 17 amino acids. Germline-derived CDR1 and CDR2 are SNHLY and FYNNEI.